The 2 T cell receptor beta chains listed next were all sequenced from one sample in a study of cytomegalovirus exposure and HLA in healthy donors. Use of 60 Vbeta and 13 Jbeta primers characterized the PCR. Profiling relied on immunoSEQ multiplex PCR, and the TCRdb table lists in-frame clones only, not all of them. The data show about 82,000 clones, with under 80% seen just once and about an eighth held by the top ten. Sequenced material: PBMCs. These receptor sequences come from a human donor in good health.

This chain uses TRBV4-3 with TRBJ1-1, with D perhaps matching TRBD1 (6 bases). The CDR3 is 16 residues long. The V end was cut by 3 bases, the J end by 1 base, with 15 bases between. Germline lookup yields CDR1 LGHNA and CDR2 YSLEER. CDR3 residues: CASSHLPGQPNTEAFF. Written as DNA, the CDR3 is TGCGCCAGCAGCCATCTACCCGGACAGCCGAACACTGAAGCTTTCTTT.

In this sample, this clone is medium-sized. Here the CDR3 reads CASSYAGGNTEAFF. DNA of the CDR3: TGTGCCAGCAGTTACGCGGGGGGGAACACTGAAGCTTTCTTT. The V call is TRBV6-5, the J call TRBJ1-1; D possibly corresponds to TRBD1 (5 bases). The CDR3 is 14 residues long. Between the trimmed V and J ends, which lost 2 bases and 1 base, there was a span of 8 bases. CDR1 and CDR2 from the germline V gene are MNHEY and SVGAGI.